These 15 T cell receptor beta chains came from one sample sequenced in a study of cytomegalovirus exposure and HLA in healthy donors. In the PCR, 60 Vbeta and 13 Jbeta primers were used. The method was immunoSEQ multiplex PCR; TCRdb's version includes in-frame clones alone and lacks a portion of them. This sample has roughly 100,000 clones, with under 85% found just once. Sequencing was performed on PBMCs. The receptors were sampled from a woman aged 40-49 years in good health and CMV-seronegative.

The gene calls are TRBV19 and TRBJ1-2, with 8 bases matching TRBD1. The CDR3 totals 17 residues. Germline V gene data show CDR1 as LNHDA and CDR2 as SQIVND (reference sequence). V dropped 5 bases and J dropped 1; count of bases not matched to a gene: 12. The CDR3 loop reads CASSPRQGTTLNYGYTF. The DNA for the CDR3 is TGTGCCAGTAGTCCTCGACAGGGGACTACCCTTAACTATGGCTACACCTTC.

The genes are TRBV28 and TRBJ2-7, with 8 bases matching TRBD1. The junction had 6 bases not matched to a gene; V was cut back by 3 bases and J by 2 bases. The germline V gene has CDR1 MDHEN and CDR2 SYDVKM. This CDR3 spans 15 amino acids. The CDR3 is CASSFETGATYEQYF. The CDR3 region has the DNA TGTGCCAGCAGTTTTGAGACAGGGGCAACCTACGAGCAGTACTTC.

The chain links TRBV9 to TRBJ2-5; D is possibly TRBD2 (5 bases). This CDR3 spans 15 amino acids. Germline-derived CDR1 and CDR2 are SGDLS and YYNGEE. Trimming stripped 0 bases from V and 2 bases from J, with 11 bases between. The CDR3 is CASSVGGALQETQYF. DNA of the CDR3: TGTGCCAGCAGCGTAGGGGGAGCGCTACAAGAGACCCAGTACTTC.

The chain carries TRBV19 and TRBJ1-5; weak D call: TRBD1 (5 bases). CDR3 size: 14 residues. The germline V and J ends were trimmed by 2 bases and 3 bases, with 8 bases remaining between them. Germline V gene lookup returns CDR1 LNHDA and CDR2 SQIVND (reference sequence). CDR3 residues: CASSINRPNQPQHF. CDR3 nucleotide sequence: TGTGCCAGTAGTATAAACAGGCCCAATCAGCCCCAGCATTTT.

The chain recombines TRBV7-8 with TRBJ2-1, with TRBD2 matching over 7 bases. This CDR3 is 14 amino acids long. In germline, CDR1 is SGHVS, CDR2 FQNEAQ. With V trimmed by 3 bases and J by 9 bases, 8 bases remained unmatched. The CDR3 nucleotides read TGTGCCAGCAGCTTCGGACTAGGGCACCGTGAGCAGTTCTTC. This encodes CASSFGLGHREQFF.

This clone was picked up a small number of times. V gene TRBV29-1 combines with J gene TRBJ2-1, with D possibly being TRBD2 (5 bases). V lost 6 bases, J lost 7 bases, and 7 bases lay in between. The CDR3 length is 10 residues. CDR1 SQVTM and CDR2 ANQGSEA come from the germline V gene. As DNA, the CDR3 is TGCAGCGTCTGGACTAATGAGCAGTTCTTC. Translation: CSVWTNEQFF.

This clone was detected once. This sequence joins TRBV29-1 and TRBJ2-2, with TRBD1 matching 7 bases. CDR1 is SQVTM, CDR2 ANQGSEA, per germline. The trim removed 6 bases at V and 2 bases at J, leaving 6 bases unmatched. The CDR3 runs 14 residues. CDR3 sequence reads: CSVAGTANTGELFF. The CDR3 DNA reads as TGCAGCGTGGCCGGGACAGCTAACACCGGGGAGCTGTTTTTT.

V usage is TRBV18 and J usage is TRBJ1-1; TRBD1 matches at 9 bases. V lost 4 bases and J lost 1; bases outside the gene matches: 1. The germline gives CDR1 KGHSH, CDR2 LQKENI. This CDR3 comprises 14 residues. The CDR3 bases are TGTGCCAGCTCACGGGGACAGGGGAACACTGAAGCTTTCTTT. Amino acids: CASSRGQGNTEAFF.

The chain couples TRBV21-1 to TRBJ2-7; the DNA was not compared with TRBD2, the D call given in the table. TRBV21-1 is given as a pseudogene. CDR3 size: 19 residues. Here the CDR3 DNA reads TGTGCCAGCAGCAAAAAAGAGGGGCATCTAGCGGGAGGGCCGTACGAGCAGTACTTC. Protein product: CASSKKEGHLAGGPYEQYF.

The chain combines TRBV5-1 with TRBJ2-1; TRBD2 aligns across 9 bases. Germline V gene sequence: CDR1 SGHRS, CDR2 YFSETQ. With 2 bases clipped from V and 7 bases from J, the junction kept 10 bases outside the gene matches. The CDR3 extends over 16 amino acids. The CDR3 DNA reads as TGCGCCAGCAGCTTTGATCCTAGCGGGGTGGGGAATGAGCAGTTCTTC. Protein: CASSFDPSGVGNEQFF.

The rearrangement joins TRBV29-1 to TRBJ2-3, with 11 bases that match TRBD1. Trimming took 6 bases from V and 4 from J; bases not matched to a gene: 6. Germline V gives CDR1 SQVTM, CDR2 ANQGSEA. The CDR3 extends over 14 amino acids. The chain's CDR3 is CSVLGQGAADTQYF. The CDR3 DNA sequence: TGCAGCGTATTAGGACAGGGGGCCGCAGATACGCAGTATTTT.

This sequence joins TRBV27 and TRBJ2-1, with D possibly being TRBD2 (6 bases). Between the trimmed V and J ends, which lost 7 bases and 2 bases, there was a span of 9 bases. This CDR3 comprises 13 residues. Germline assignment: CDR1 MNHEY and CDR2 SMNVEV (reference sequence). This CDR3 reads CASKAGAYNEQFF. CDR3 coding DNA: TGTGCCAGCAAAGCGGGCGCCTACAATGAGCAGTTCTTC.

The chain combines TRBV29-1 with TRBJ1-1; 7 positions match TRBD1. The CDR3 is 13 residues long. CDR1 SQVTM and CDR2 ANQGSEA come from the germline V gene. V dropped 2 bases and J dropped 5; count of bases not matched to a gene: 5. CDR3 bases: TGCAGCGTTGAAAAGGGGGCGGGAACTGAAGCTTTCTTT. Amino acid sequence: CSVEKGAGTEAFF.

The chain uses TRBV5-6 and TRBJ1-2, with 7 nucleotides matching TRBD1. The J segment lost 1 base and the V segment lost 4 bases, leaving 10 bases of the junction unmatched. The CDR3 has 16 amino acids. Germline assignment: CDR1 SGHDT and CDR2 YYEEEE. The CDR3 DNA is TGTGCCAGCAGCCCATGGGGACAGAATCTTAACTATGGCTACACCTTC. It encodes CASSPWGQNLNYGYTF.

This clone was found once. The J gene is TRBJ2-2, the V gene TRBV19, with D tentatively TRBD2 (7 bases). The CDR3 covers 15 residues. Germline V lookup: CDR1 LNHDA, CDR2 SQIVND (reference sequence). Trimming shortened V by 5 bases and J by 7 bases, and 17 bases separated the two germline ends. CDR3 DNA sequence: TGTGCCAGTAGTCCTATTCGGGGGGCGAACGGGGAGCTGTTTTTT. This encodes CASSPIRGANGELFF. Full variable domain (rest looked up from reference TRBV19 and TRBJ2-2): DGGITQSPKYLFRKEGQNVTLSCEQNLNHDAMYWYRQDPGQGLRLIYYSQIVNDFQKGDIAEGYSVSREKKESFPLTVTSAQKNPTAFYLCASSPIRGANGELFFGEGSRLTVL.